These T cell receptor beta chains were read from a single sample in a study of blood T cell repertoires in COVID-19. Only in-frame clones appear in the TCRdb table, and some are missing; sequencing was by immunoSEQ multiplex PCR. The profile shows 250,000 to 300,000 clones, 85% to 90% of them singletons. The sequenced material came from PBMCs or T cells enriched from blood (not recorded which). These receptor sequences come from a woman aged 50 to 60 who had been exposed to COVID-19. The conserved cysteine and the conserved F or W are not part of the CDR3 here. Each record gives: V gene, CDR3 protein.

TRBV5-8	ASRPGQGRGDEKLF
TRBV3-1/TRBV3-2	ASSHERGNGYT
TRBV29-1	SVDGQGSYNEQF
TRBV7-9	ASSEQERDTQY
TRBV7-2	ASSIYGTGPEAF
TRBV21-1	ASSNRLRGQGLNTEAF
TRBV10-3	ASRDRESGANVLT
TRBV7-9	ASSSRRDRGYNEQF
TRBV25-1	ASTWTPSNSPLH
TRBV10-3	AISEQGPGGYT
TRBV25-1	ASSASNSQLSHGYT
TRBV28	ASTTREQPQH
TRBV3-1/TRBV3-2	ASSTTGGPIRQY
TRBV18	ASSQSGQVSGNTIY
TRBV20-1	SASRLAGASSYNEQF
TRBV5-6	ASSLAPGTSGTGELF
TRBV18	ASSPPAGAGYNEQF
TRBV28	ASSTTRAGTGELF
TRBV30	ACPAGRNNYGYT
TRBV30	AWSTGQGSNQPQH
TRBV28	ASSFPGGNTIY
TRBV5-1	ASSWRQGDGGYT
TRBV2	ASSFSGGDSYEQY
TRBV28	ASSSPGVGNTIY
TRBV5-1	ASRITSGADTQY
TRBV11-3	ASSLGRGAYNEQF
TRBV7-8	ASSFLLTYTEAF
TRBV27	ASSLGQGPGNTIY
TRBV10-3	AIRGTGHSYNSPLH
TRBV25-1	ASRPPPGQGNTEAF
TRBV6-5	ASSPWGGNQPQH
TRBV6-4	ASSDRAGAGSPLH
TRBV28	ASSLTRSRAF
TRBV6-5	ASSYSPGQGYNEQF
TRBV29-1	SVEDWGGRYGYT
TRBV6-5	ASSPNSGEEKLF
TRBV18	ASSPGRGFYSYEQY
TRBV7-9	ASSKTEDTQY
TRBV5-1	ASSLGRTGWGTEAF
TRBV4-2	ASSQELGSRPEQY
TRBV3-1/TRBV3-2	ASSQDNSYIGT
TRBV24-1	ATSDFNMGAGYNEQF
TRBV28	ASSSGHQNQETQY
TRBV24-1	ATSPSGFRTDTQY
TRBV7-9	ASSQPNRDTSYNEQF
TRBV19	ASSIQTGANYGYT
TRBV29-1	SVEDLNYGYT
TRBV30	AWSDRAGAANQPQH
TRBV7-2	ASSLVGGSQGGELF
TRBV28	ASRKDLMTATNYGYT
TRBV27	ASSFRDRPTEAF
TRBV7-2	ASSSVPESEQF
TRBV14	ASSQEAPGNTIY
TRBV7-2	ASSLEGQGRWSPLH
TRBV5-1	ASSLEPGYYEQY
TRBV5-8	ASSRTGGLDTGELF
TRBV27	ASSLRGGRGFINQPQH
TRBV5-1	ASSYTSGGAISYEQY
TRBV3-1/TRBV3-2	ASSQVGTNYGYT